This T cell receptor (beta chain) was recovered during a study of tumor-infiltrating lymphocytes in primary liver carcinoma. Study in general: About 3.65 to 7.13 million productive TCRbeta reads were obtained from the samples, with similar numbers across tissue types. Findings and caveats of the study: The 250 largest clones made up significantly more of tumor than blood repertoires (p = 0.039). Paired tumor-adjacent and tumor-blood samples overlapped less than tumor region pairs did.

V trimming: 7 bases; J trimming: 1 base; junction bases outside the gene matches: 7. The CDR3 totals 14 residues. CDR1 SQVTM and CDR2 ANQGSEA come from the germline V gene. From about 0.5 ug of total RNA, TCR beta-specific cDNA was reverse-transcribed using a constant-region primer. A slightly modified ARM-PCR protocol with three nested multiplex PCR rounds produced these TCR beta libraries. For approximately 10 cycles apiece, the opening two PCR rounds ran with TRBV1-TRBV30 forward primers and a C-beta reverse primer. One entry per CDR3 protein, called by TCRdb with MiXCR from the multiplex PCR reads. The profile shows 310,000 or so distinct CDR3 sequences, about three fifths of them singletons. Both blood RNA, taken from unsorted whole blood, and germline DNA were extracted. The table lists this clonotype with a few counts. Antigen unknown.

The sample comprised peripheral blood. The TCR comes from a woman aged 25 to 39 with primary liver carcinoma and hepatitis B virus infection. This rearrangement joins TRBV29-1 to TRBJ1-1; 9 positions agree with TRBD1. The CDR3 loop is CSAGTGYKNTEAFF. The CDR3 region has the DNA TGCAGCGCCGGGACAGGGTACAAGAACACTGAAGCTTTCTTT.